This TCR beta chain comes out of a study of OX40 agonist ivuxolimab in advanced cancers. Turning to the study itself: Three patients, one with hepatocellular carcinoma and two with cutaneous melanoma, responded partially.

Sequencing was performed with immunoSEQ multiplex PCR; in TCRdb, only in-frame clones are kept and a portion is missing. Of 9,000 to 15,000 clones listed, about three quarters are singletons. Study results and caveats: Expanded clones were, on average, more numerous in CD8+ T cells than in CD4+.

This clone was counted a few times. The antigen remains undetermined. This TCR came from an adult with an advanced solid tumor such as melanoma, head and neck, liver or kidney cancer. The sequencing used CD4+ or CD8+ T cells sorted from blood, collected in a trial of the OX40 agonist ivuxolimab.

The CDR3 bases are TGCGCCAGCAGCTTGGCCACTAGCGGGCCAGGCATTAGCACAGATACGCAGTATTTT. It specifies CASSLATSGPGISTDTQYF. This chain connects TRBV5-1 to TRBJ2-3; TRBD2 agrees at 9 bases. V shed 0 bases and J 0 bases; nucleotides not matched to a gene: 11. This CDR3 region has 19 residues. The germline V gene has CDR1 SGHRS and CDR2 YFSETQ. Looking up the rest from reference TRBV5-1 and TRBJ2-3 gives the full variable domain: KAGVTQTPRYLIKTRGQQVTLSCSPISGHRSVSWYQQTPGQGLQFLFEYFSETQRNKGNFPGRFSGRQFSNSRSEMNVSTLELGDSALYLCASSLATSGPGISTDTQYFGPGTRLTVL.